Included here is one T cell receptor (beta chain) sequence, with context. Its antigen is currently unknown. The sequenced fragment ends 3 residues before the CDR3 boundary, so the rest is inferred from the germline J gene. The data stem from a study of T cells in women clearing cervical HPV infection. The overall study: Controls gave blood once infection was undetectable; cases at lesion identification. HLA type could not be excluded as a confounder.

Sequencing was performed with immunoSEQ multiplex PCR; in TCRdb, only in-frame clones are kept and a portion is missing. The sample table includes about 16,000 clones. Study outcomes and limitations: Cases carried less TRBV6-7 than controls: about 0.1% versus 0.15%.

HPV was found by MY09/MY11 PCR and dot-blot genotyping. The CDR3 is 15 amino acids. Germline V gene sequence: CDR1 LNHDA, CDR2 SQIVND (reference sequence). The V segment lost 5 bases and the J segment 3 bases; nucleotides outside the gene matches: 9. V is TRBV19 and J is TRBJ1-2; 7 nucleotides agree with TRBD1. Sample: blood buffy coat. The TCR originated in a woman between 18 and 75 years old with a cervical HPV16 infection that either progressed to CIN3+ or cleared (not recorded which). CDR3 region: CASSARQGAHYGYTF. Incomplete CDR3 DNA: TGTGCCAGTAGTGCGAGACAGGGTGCTCACTATGGC. The whole variable domain, remainder taken from reference TRBV19 and TRBJ1-2, is DGGITQSPKYLFRKEGQNVTLSCEQNLNHDAMYWYRQDPGQGLRLIYYSQIVNDFQKGDIAEGYSVSREKKESFPLTVTSAQKNPTAFYLCASSARQGAHYGYTFGSGTRLTVV.